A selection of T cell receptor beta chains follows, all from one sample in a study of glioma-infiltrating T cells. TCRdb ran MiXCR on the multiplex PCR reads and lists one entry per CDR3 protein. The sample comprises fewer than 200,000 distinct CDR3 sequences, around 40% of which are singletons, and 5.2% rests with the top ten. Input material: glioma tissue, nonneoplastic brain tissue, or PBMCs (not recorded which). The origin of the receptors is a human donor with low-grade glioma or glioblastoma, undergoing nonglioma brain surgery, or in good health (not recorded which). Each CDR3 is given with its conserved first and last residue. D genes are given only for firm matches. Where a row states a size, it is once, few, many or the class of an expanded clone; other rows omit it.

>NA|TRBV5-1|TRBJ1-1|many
TGCGCCAGCAGCTTCCGACAGAACACTGAAGCTTTCTTT
CASSFRQNTEAFF
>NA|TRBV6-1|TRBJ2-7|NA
TGTGCCAGCACTCGGAACAGAGATCACGGGCAGAGCTCCTACGAGCAGTACTTC
CASTRNRDHGQSSYEQYF
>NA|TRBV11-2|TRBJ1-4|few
TGTGCCAGCAGCGGCTCTAGGGGAACTAATGAAAAACTGTTTTTT
CASSGSRGTNEKLFF
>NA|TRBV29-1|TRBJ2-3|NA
TGCAGCGTCGGGACTCGGTTCGCAGATACGCAGTATTTT
CSVGTRFADTQYF
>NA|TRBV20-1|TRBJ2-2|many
TGCAGTGCTAGAGAGAGGTCCACAGTCCGCCGGGAGCTGTTTTTT
CSARERSTVRRELFF
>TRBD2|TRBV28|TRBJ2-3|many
TGTGCCAGTGCCCTTGTAGCGGGAGGAGACACAGATACGCAGTATTTT
CASALVAGGDTDTQYF
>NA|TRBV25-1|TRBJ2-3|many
TGTGCCAGCAGTGAGGGGGACGGGGGCACAGATACGCAGTATTTT
CASSEGDGGTDTQYF
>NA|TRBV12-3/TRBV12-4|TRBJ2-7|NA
TGTGCCAGCAGACGTGACAGCTCCTACGAGCAGTACTTC
CASRRDSSYEQYF
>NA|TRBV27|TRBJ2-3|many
TGTGCCAGCAGTTTATCAGGGGGATTACACACAGATACGCAGTATTTT
CASSLSGGLHTDTQYF
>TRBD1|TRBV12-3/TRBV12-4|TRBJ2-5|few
TGTGCCAGCAGTCCCGGGACAGAGGGGACCCAGTACTTC
CASSPGTEGTQYF
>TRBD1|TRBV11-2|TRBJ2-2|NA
TGTGCCAGCAGCCTTCCACTAGGACAGGCCAACGGGGAGCTGTTTTTT
CASSLPLGQANGELFF
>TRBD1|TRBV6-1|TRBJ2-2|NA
TGTGCCGGCACTCCGGACAGGCGCACCGGGGAACTGTTTTTT
CAGTPDRRTGELFF
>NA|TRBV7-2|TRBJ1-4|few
TGTGCCAGCGGACCACCGGGAGGGTCAAGTGAAAAACTGTTTTTT
CASGPPGGSSEKLFF
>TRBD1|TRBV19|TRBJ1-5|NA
TGTGCCAGTAGCTTACAACCGGGACCTGGGGGACAGCCACAGCATTTT
CASSLQPGPGGQPQHF
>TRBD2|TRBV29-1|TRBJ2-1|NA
TGCAGCCTTAGCGGGACGGATAAGGGTGAGCAGTTCTTC
CSLSGTDKGEQFF
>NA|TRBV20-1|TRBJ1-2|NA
TGCAGTGCACAGGGTTACTATGGCTACACCTTC
CSAQGYYGYTF
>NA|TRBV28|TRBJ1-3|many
TGTGCCAGCAGTCTTTCCGGGACTTCGCTTTCTGGAAACACCATATATTTT
CASSLSGTSLSGNTIYF
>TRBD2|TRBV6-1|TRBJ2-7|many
TGTGCCAGCATTCCGGACGCAGCGGGGTCCTACGAGCAGTACTTC
CASIPDAAGSYEQYF
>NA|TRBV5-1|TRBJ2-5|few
TGCGCCAGCAGCTTCCAGACTTATCAAGAGACCCAGTACTTC
CASSFQTYQETQYF
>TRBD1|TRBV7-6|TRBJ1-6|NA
TGTGCCAGCAGCCGGACAGGGGGTAATTCACCCCTCCACTTT
CASSRTGGNSPLHF
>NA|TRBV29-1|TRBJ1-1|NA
TGCAGCGTTGCGCACAGGGAATCTTTCTTT
CSVAHRESFF
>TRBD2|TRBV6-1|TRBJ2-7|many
TGTGCAATCAGCAGGGAGGGATCCTACGAGCAGTACTTC
CAISREGSYEQYF
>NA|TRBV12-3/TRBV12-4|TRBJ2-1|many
TGTGCCAGCAGTTTTACCAGGGGAGACAATGAGCAGTTCTTC
CASSFTRGDNEQFF
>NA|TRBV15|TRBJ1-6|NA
TGTGCCGCCAGCAAAGGGTGGGGGGCTTCACCCGTCCACTTT
CAASKGWGASPVHF
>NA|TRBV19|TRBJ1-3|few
TGTGCCAGTAGTTCACAGGACCTCTCTGGAAACACCATATATTTT
CASSSQDLSGNTIYF
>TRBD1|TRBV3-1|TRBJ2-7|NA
TGTGCCAGCAGCCAAGACGGGACAGGGTTCTACGAGCAGTACTTC
CASSQDGTGFYEQYF
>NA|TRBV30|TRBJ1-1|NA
TGTGCCTGGAGCCGGCGGAGGTCGGGCACTGAAGCTTTCTTT
CAWSRRRSGTEAFF
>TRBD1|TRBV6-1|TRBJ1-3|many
TGTGCCAGCAGTGCCGGGACAGGGTTCGGAAACACCATATATTTT
CASSAGTGFGNTIYF
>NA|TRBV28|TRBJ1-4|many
TGTGCCAGCAGTGAAGGACGCCGTTATAATGAAAAACTGTTTTTT
CASSEGRRYNEKLFF
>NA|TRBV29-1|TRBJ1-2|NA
TGCAGCGTTGTCACTTCTGCCCCGGACAGCTATGGCTACACCTTC
CSVVTSAPDSYGYTF
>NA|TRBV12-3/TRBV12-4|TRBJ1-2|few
TGTGCCAGCAGCAGACAAAGGACGGGGACTTTCACCTTC
CASSRQRTGTFTF
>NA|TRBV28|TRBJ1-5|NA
TGTGCCAGCACCCCCGTTTGGACTGACAATCAGCCCCAGCATTTT
CASTPVWTDNQPQHF
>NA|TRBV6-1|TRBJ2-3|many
TGTGCCAGCAGCACCGGGACCTCCGGGGATACGCAGTATTTT
CASSTGTSGDTQYF
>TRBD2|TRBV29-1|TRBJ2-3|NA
TGCAGCGTTGACCGTGCTTGGCGGGAGGGTCCTACAGATACGCAGTATTTT
CSVDRAWREGPTDTQYF
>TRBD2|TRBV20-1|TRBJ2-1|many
TGCAGTGCTAGAGATCCCTCGCTAGCGGGAGGGCCTGCTGAGCAGTTCTTC
CSARDPSLAGGPAEQFF
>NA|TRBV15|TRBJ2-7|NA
TGTGCCACCAGCGTATCTCACAATGAGCAGTACTTC
CATSVSHNEQYF
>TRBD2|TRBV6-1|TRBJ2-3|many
TGTGCCAGCAGTTTCGGTAGGGTAGGTGTAGCGGGAGGGCCGACAGATACGCAGTATTTT
CASSFGRVGVAGGPTDTQYF
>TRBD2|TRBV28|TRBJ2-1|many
TGTGCCAGCAGCGGCGCTGGTAGCGGGAGGTACAATGAGCAGTTCTTC
CASSGAGSGRYNEQFF
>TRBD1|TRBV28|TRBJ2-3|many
TGTGCCAGCATGGGAGTCCAGGGGGTCACAGATACGCAGTATTTT
CASMGVQGVTDTQYF
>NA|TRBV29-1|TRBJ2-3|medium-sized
TGCAGCGGGTTTGGCGGTTCAGATACGCAGTATTTT
CSGFGGSDTQYF
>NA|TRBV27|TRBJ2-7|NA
TGTGCCAGCAATTTGTCACAGAGTTACGAGGAGTACTTC
CASNLSQSYEEYF
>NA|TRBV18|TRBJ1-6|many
TGTGCCAGCTCACCAGGAGTTATTAGAGGTTCACCCCTCCACTTT
CASSPGVIRGSPLHF
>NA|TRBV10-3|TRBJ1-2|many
TGTGCCATCAGTGAGTCTCCAAGGGGCGCGTACTATGGCTACACCTTC
CAISESPRGAYYGYTF
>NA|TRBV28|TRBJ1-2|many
TGTGCCAGCAGTTTGTCTGGGAGACGTGGCTACACCTTC
CASSLSGRRGYTF
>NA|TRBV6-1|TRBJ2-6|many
TGTGCCGTGCGATCAGACACCTCTGGGGCCAACGTCCTGACTTTC
CAVRSDTSGANVLTF
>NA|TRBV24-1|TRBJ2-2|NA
TGTGCCACCATTGATTCTTACTACACCGGGGAGCTGTTTTTT
CATIDSYYTGELFF
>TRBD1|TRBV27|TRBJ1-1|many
TGTGCCAGCAGTCCACAGGGGTGGACTGAAGCTTTCTTT
CASSPQGWTEAFF
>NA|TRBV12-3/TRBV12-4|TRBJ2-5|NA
TGTGCCAGCAGGGAGGCGTGGGCCGGGGAGACCCAGTACTTC
CASREAWAGETQYF
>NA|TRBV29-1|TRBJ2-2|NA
TGCAGCGTTGAAGGCCCCGGGGAGCTGTTTTTT
CSVEGPGELFF
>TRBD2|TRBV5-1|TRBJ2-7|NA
TGCGCCAGCAGCTCTCTAGCGGGAGAGTCCGAGCAGTACTTC
CASSSLAGESEQYF
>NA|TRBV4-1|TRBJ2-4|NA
TGCGCCAGCAGCCAAGATCCAGGGGATGGGAACATTCAGTACTTC
CASSQDPGDGNIQYF
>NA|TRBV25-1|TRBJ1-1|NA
TGTGCCAGCACAACAGGGACAACACGGGCTGAAGCTTTCTTT
CASTTGTTRAEAFF
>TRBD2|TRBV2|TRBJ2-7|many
TGTGCCAGCAGTGAAAGGGACCTAGCGGACGAGCAGTACTTC
CASSERDLADEQYF
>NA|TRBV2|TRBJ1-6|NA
TGTGCCAGCAGTGCAGACGGATTGAAGAATTCACCCCTCCACTTC
CASSADGLKNSPLHF
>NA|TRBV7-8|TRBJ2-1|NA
TGTGCCAGCAGCGGAAGGATTGACAATGAGCAGTTCTTC
CASSGRIDNEQFF
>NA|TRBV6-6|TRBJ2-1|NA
TGTGCCAGCGGTTCCGAGCAACCTTACAATGAGCAGTTCTTC
CASGSEQPYNEQFF
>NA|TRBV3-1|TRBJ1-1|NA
TGTGCCAGCAGCCAAACGGGCAGACGGCTTCTCGCTTTCTTT
CASSQTGRRLLAFF
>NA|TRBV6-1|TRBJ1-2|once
TGTGCCAGCAGTCCATCGGACAGCCCTGACTATTGCTACACCTTC
CASSPSDSPDYCYTF
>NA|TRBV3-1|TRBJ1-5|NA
TGTGCCAGCAGGCAATTTGGAGTGGCAAGCAATCAGCCCGAGAATTTT
CASRQFGVASNQPENF